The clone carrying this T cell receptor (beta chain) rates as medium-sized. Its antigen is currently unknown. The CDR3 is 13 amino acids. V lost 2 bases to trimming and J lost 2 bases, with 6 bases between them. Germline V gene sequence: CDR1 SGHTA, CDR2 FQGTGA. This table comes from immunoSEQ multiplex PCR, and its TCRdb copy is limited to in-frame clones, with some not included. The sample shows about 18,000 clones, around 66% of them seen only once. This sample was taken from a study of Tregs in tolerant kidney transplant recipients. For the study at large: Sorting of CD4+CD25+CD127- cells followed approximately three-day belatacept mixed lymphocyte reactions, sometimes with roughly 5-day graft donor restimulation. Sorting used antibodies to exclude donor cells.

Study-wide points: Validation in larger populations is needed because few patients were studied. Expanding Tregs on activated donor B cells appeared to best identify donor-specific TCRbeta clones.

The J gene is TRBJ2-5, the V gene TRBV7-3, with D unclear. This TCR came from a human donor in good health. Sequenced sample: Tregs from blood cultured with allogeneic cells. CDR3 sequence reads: CASSLLGQETQYF. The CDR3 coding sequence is TGTGCCAGCAGCTTACTCGGGCAAGAGACCCAGTACTTC.